A selection of T cell receptor beta chains follows, all from one sample in a study of shared clonotypes between healthy human individuals. Some clones are missing from TCRdb's copy, which holds only in-frame ones; the method was immunoSEQ multiplex PCR. The sample carries 2 million to 2.5 million clones, 93% recorded once. The sample consisted of naive CD4+ T cells from PBMCs. The origin of the receptors is a man aged 18-30 years in good health. Some clones in this sample may be carry-over from other donors' samples. CDR3s include the opening cysteine and the closing phenylalanine or tryptophan. D genes are given only for firm matches. Rows give clone size only sometimes, using once, few, many, or a class for an expanded clone.

NA,TRBV28,TRBJ1-4,NA,CASSFAGRLDEKLFF,TGTGCCAGCAGTTTTGCGGGACGGCTAGATGAAAAACTGTTTTTT
once,TRBV7-2,TRBJ2-7,NA,CASSPTGANYEQYF,TGTGCCAGCAGCCCGACCGGGGCTAACTACGAGCAGTACTTC
NA,TRBV19,TRBJ2-2,NA,CASSMEGATTGELFF,TGTGCCAGTAGTATGGAGGGGGCGACCACCGGGGAGCTGTTTTTT
NA,TRBV7-9,TRBJ2-6,NA,CASSSSSSGANVLTF,TGTGCCAGCAGCTCCAGCAGCTCTGGGGCCAACGTCCTGACTTTC
NA,TRBV9,TRBJ2-2,TRBD2,CASSGGRGSGELFF,TGTGCCAGCAGCGGAGGGCGGGGGAGCGGGGAGCTGTTTTTT
NA,TRBV15,TRBJ1-5,NA,CATSRIDQPQHF,TGTGCCACCAGCAGGATAGATCAGCCCCAGCATTTT
NA,TRBV2,TRBJ2-1,NA,CASSDMGRTYNEQFF,TGTGCCAGCAGTGATATGGGGCGGACTTACAATGAGCAGTTCTTC
NA,TRBV5-4,TRBJ1-4,TRBD1,CASSAPGQGNEKLFF,TGTGCCAGCAGCGCCCCGGGACAGGGTAATGAAAAACTGTTTTTT
NA,TRBV7-9,TRBJ2-7,TRBD2,CASSIPGAWGGLLYEQYF,TGTGCCAGCAGCATCCCGGGAGCCTGGGGGGGACTATTGTACGAGCAGTACTTC
NA,TRBV2,TRBJ2-3,NA,CASSESLGAVADTQYF,TGTGCCAGCAGTGAATCTCTGGGGGCGGTAGCAGATACGCAGTATTTT
few,TRBV7-9,TRBJ1-1,NA,CASSQRSTEAFF,TGTGCCAGCAGTCAGCGGAGCACTGAAGCTTTCTTT
NA,TRBV5-1,TRBJ2-5,NA,CASSDQTRQPQETQYF,TGCGCCAGCAGCGACCAGACTAGGCAGCCTCAAGAGACCCAGTACTTC
NA,TRBV6-1,TRBJ1-1,TRBD1,CASRTQGYQGTEAFF,TGTGCCAGCAGGACACAGGGGTATCAGGGAACTGAAGCTTTCTTT
once,TRBV5-1,TRBJ2-5,TRBD1,CASSLGQAVETQYF,TGCGCCAGCAGCTTAGGACAGGCCGTAGAGACCCAGTACTTC
NA,TRBV28,TRBJ1-2,NA,CASSLSRGRGYTF,TGTGCCAGCAGTTTATCTCGGGGACGTGGCTACACCTTC
NA,TRBV7-9,TRBJ1-4,NA,CASSKDGLNEKLFF,TGTGCCAGCAGCAAGGACGGACTGAATGAAAAACTGTTTTTT
NA,TRBV11-1,TRBJ2-4,NA,CASSLSVAKNIQYF,TGTGCCAGCAGCTTGAGCGTGGCCAAAAACATTCAGTACTTC
NA,TRBV29-1,TRBJ1-3,NA,CSVNTSSGNTIYF,TGCAGCGTTAACACTAGCTCTGGAAACACCATATATTTT
NA,TRBV7-9,TRBJ2-7,NA,CASSSQKGAYEQYF,TGTGCCAGCAGCTCCCAGAAGGGGGCCTACGAGCAGTACTTC
NA,TRBV5-4,TRBJ1-2,TRBD1,CASNFPGQNYGYTF,TGTGCCAGCAACTTTCCGGGACAGAACTATGGCTACACCTTC
NA,TRBV13,TRBJ2-7,TRBD1,CASSPRRTGAPYEQYF,TGTGCCAGCAGCCCAAGAAGGACAGGGGCCCCCTACGAGCAGTACTTC
NA,TRBV6-6,TRBJ2-7,TRBD2,CASSETSGNPYEQYF,TGTGCCAGCAGTGAGACTAGCGGGAATCCCTACGAGCAGTACTTC
NA,TRBV18,TRBJ1-1,TRBD1,CASSPGDRKAFF,TGTGCCAGCTCACCAGGGGACAGGAAAGCTTTCTTT
NA,TRBV7-8,TRBJ1-4,NA,CASRKTQGTNEKLFF,TGTGCCAGCAGGAAGACACAGGGAACTAATGAAAAACTGTTTTTT
NA,TRBV12-2,TRBJ1-2,NA,CASRSILRARRGIDYGYTF,TGTGCAAGTCGCTCCATCCTAAGGGCGAGAAGGGGGATAGACTATGGCTACACCTTC
NA,TRBV10-3,TRBJ2-2,NA,CAISDLPPNTGELFF,TGTGCCATCAGTGATCTTCCCCCGAACACCGGGGAGCTGTTTTTT
once,TRBV7-3,TRBJ2-1,TRBD1,CASSLPPGQGVEQFF,TGTGCCAGCAGCCTACCCCCGGGACAGGGAGTTGAGCAGTTCTTC
NA,TRBV28,TRBJ1-5,NA,CASSLGGSNQPQHF,TGTGCCAGCAGTTTGGGAGGGAGTAATCAGCCCCAGCATTTT
NA,TRBV28,TRBJ2-1,TRBD1,CASSSAGQGSYNEQFF,TGTGCCAGCAGCTCCGCCGGACAGGGCTCCTACAATGAGCAGTTCTTC
NA,TRBV18,TRBJ2-5,TRBD1,CASSLTGGETQYF,TGTGCCAGCTCACTGACAGGGGGAGAGACCCAGTACTTC
once,TRBV29-1,TRBJ2-5,TRBD2,CSVEGGLQETQYF,TGCAGCGTTGAAGGGGGACTACAAGAGACCCAGTACTTC
NA,TRBV19,TRBJ1-4,TRBD1,CASTRQGYSEKLFF,TGTGCCAGTACGAGACAGGGTTATAGCGAAAAACTGTTTTTT
NA,TRBV9,TRBJ2-1,TRBD2,CASTLAGSSYNEQFF,TGTGCCAGCACCCTAGCGGGGAGCTCCTACAATGAGCAGTTCTTC
NA,TRBV7-8,TRBJ2-7,NA,CASSRTGHTYEQYF,TGTGCCAGCAGTAGAACGGGACACACCTACGAGCAGTACTTC
NA,TRBV5-1,TRBJ1-3,NA,CASSLAGVSGNTIYF,TGCGCCAGCAGCTTGGCTGGGGTCTCTGGAAACACCATATATTTT
NA,TRBV9,TRBJ2-1,TRBD1,CASSPGQAYNEQFF,TGTGCCAGCAGCCCGGGACAGGCCTACAATGAGCAGTTCTTC
NA,TRBV7-2,TRBJ2-1,NA,CASSLRGTSSYNEQFF,TGTGCCAGCAGTTTAAGGGGGACCTCCTCCTACAATGAGCAGTTCTTC